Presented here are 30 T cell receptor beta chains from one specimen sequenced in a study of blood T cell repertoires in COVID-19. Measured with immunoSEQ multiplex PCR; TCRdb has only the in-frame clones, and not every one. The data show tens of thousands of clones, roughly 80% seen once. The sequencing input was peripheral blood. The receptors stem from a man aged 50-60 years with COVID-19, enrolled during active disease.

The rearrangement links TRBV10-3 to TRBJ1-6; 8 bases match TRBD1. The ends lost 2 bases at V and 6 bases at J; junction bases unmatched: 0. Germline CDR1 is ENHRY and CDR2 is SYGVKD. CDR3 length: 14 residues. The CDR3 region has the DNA TGTGCCATCAGTGAGGGACAGGGTAATTCACCCCTCCACTTT. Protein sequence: CAISEGQGNSPLHF.

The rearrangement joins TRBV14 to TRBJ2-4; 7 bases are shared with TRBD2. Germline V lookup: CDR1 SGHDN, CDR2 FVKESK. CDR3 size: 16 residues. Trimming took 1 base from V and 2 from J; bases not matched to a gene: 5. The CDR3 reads CASSQGGGLSKNIQYF. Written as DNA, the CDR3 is TGTGCCAGCAGCCAAGGGGGAGGGTTGTCCAAAAACATTCAGTACTTC.

CDR3 amino acids: CASSLNLAGAHSYEQYF. The CDR3 DNA reads TGTGCCAGCAGCTTAAATTTAGCGGGAGCTCACTCCTACGAGCAGTACTTC. The gene calls are TRBV11-2 and TRBJ2-7; TRBD2 agrees at 9 bases. Trimming took 2 bases from V and 0 from J; bases not matched to a gene: 8. Germline lookup yields CDR1 SGHAT and CDR2 FQNNGV. CDR3 length equals 17 residues. The full variable domain, rest sourced from reference TRBV11-2 and TRBJ2-7, is EAGVAQSPRYKIIEKRQSVAFWCNPISGHATLYWYQQILGQGPKLLIQFQNNGVVDDSQLPKDRFSAERLKGVDSTLKIQPAKLEDSAVYLCASSLNLAGAHSYEQYFGPGTRLTVT.

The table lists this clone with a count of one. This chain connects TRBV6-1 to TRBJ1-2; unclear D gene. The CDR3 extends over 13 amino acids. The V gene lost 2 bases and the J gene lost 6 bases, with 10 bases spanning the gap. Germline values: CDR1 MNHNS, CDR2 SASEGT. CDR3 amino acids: CASSESPGNGYTF. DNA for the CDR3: TGTGCCAGCAGTGAAAGTCCGGGTAATGGCTACACCTTC.

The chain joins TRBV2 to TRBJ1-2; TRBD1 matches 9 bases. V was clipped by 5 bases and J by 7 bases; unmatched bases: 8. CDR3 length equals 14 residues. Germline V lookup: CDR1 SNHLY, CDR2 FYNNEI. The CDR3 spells CASSRDRDDSGYTF. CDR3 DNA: TGTGCCAGCAGTCGGGACAGGGATGACTCTGGCTACACCTTC.

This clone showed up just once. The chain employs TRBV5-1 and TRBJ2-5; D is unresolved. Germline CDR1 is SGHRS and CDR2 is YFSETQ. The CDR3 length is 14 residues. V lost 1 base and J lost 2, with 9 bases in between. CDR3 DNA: TGCGCCAGCAGCTTGTCTGGCAGTCAAGAGACCCAGTACTTC. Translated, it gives CASSLSGSQETQYF.

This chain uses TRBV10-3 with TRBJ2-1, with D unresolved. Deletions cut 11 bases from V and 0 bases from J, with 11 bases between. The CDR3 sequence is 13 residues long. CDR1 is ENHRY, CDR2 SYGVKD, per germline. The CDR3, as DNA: TGTGCCTCAGCGAGAAGCTCCTACAATGAGCAGTTCTTC. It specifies CASARSSYNEQFF.

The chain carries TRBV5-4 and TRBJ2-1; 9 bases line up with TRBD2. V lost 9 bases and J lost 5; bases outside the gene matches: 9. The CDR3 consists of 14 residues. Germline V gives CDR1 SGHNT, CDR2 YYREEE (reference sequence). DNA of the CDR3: TGTGCCATCCCCAGGTCTAGCGGGAACAATGAGCAGTTCTTC. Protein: CAIPRSSGNNEQFF.

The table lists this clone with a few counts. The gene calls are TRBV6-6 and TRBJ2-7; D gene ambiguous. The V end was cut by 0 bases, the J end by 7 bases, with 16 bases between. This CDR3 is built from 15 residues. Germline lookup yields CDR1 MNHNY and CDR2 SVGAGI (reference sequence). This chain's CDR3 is CASSYSPQILREQYF. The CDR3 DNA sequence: TGTGCCAGCAGTTACTCGCCACAGATCCTGCGTGAGCAGTACTTC.

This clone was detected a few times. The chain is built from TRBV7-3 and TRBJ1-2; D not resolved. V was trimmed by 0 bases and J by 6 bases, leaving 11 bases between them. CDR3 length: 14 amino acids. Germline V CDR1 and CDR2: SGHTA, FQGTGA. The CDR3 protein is CASSLTRGKDGYTF. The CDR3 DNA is TGTGCCAGCAGCTTAACGCGGGGAAAGGATGGCTACACCTTC.

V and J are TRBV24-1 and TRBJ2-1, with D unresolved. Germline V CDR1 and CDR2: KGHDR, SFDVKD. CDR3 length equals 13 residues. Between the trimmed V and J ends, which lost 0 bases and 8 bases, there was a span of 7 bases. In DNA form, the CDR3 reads TGTGCCACCAGTGATTTGGACTGGGATGAGCAGTTCTTC. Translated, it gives CATSDLDWDEQFF.

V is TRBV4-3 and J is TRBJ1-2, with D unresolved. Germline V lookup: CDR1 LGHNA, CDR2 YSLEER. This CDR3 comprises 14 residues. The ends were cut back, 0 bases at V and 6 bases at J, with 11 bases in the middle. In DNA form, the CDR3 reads TGCGCCAGCAGCCAAGATTGGCTGAAGAATGGCTACACCTTC. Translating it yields CASSQDWLKNGYTF.

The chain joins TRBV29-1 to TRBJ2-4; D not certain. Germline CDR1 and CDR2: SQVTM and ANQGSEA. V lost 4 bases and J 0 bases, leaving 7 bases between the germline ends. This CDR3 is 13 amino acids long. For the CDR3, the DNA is TGCAGCGTTGTCTCCGGAGCCAAAAACATTCAGTACTTC. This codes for CSVVSGAKNIQYF.

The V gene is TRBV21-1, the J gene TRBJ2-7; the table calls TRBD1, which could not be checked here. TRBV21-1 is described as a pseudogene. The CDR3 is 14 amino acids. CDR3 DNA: TGTGCCAGCAGCAAATGGACAGGGGCCTACGAGCAGTACTTC. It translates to CASSKWTGAYEQYF.

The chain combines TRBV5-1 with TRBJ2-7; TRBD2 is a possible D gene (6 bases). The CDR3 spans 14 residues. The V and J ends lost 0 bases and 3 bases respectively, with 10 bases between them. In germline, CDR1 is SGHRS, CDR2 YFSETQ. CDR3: CASSLEATSYEQYF. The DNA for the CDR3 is TGCGCCAGCAGCTTGGAGGCGACTAGCTACGAGCAGTACTTC.

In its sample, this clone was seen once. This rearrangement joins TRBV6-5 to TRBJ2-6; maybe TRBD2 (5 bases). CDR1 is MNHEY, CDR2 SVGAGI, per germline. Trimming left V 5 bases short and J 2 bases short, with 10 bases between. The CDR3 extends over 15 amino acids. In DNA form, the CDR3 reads TGTGCCAGCAGTAACCGGGGAGCTGGGGCCAACGTCCTGACTTTC. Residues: CASSNRGAGANVLTF.

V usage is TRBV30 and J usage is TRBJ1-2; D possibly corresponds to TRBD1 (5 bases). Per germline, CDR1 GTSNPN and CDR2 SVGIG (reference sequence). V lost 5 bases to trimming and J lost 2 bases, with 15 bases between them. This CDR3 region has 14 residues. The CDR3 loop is CAWALRESNYGYTF. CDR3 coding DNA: TGTGCCTGGGCCCTCAGGGAATCCAACTATGGCTACACCTTC.

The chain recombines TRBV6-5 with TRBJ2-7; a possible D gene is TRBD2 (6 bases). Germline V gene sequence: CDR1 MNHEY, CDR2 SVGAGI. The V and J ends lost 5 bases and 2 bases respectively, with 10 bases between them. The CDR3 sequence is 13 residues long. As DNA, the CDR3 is TGTGCCAGCAGTCGTCAGCGGGCCTACGAGCAGTACTTC. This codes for CASSRQRAYEQYF.

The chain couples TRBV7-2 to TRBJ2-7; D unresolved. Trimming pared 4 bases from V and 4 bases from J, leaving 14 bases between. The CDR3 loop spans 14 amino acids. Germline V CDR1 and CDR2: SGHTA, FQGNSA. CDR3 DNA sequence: TGTGCCAGCAGCTCCATCAGGCTGGCATACGAGCAGTACTTC. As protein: CASSSIRLAYEQYF.

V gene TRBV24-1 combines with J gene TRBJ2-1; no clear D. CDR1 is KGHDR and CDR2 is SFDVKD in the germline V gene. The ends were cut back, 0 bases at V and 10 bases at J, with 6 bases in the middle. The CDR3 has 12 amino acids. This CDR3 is CATSDLRSEQFF. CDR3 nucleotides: TGTGCCACCAGTGATTTGAGGAGCGAGCAGTTCTTC.

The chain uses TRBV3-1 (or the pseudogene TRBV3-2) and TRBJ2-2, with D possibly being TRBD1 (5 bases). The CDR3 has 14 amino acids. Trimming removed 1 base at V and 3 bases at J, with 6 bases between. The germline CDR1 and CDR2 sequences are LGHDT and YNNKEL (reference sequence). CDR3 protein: CASSQGQHTGELFF. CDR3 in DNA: TGTGCCAGCAGCCAAGGACAGCACACCGGGGAGCTGTTTTTT.

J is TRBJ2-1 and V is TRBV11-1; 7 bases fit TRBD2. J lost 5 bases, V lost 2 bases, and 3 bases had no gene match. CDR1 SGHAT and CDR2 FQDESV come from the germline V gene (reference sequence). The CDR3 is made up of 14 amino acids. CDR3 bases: TGTGCCAGCAGCTTATATCTAGCGGACAATGAGCAGTTCTTC. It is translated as CASSLYLADNEQFF.

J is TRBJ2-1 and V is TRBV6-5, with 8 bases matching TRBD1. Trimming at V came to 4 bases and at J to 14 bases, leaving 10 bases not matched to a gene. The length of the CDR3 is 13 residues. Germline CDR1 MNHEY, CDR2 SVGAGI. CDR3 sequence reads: CASSFGQGFGKFF. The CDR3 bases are TGTGCCAGCAGTTTCGGACAGGGATTCGGAAAGTTCTTC.

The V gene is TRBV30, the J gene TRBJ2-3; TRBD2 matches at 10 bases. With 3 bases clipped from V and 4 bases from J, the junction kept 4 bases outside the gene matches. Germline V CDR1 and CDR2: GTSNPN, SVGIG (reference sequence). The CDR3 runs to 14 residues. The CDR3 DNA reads TGTGCCTGGAGGGGACTAGCGTTCCCAGATACGCAGTATTTT. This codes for CAWRGLAFPDTQYF.

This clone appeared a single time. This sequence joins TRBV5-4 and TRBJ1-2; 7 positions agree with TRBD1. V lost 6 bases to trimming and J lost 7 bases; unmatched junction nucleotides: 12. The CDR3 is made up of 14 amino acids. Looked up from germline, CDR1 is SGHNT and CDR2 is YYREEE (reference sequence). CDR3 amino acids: CASNLGDSLTGYTF. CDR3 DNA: TGTGCCAGCAACTTAGGGGACAGCTTAACTGGCTACACCTTC.

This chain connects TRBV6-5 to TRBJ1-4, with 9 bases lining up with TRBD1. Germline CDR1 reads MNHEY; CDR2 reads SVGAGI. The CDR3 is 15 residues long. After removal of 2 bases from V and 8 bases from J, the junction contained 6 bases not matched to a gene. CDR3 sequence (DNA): TGTGCCAGCAGTTACACCCCGGGACAGGGCGAAAAACTGTTTTTT. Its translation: CASSYTPGQGEKLFF.

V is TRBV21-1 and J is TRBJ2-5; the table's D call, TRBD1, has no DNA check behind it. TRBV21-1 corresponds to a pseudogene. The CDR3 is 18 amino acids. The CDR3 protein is CASSKALNRRSRGETQYF. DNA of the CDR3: TGTGCCAGCAGCAAAGCGCTTAATCGCCGGTCCAGGGGTGAGACCCAGTACTTC.

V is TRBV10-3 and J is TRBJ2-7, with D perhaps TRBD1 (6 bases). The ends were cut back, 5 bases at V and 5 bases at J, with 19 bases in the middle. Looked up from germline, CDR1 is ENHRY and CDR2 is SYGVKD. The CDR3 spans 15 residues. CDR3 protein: CAISPDGQGSDEQYF. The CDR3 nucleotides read TGTGCCATCAGTCCAGACGGGCAGGGGAGCGACGAGCAGTACTTC.

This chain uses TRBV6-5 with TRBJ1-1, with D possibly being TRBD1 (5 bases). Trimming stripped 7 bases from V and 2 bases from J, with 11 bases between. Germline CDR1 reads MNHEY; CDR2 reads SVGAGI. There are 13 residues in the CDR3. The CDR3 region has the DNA TGTGCCAGCAAGGAGACAGCCAACACTGAAGCTTTCTTT. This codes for CASKETANTEAFF.

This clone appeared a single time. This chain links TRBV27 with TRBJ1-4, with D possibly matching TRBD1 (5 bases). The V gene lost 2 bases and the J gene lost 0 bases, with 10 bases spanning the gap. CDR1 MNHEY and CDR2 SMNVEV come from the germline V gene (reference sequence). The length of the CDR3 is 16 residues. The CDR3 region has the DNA TGTGCCAGCAGTTTAAGTCCGGGGGCAACTAATGAAAAACTGTTTTTT. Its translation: CASSLSPGATNEKLFF.